The sequence of this T cell receptor beta chain was determined in a study of shared clonotypes between healthy human individuals. Sequencing was performed with immunoSEQ multiplex PCR; in TCRdb, only in-frame clones are kept and a portion is missing. This table has about 2.4 million clones, under 95% appearing once. The V gene end was trimmed by 7 bases and the J gene end by 5 bases; junction bases not matched to a gene: 9. The CDR3 runs to 13 residues. Germline-derived CDR1 and CDR2 are GTSNPN and SVGIG (reference sequence). The table lists this clone with a count of one. This receptor was taken from a man younger than 30 in good health. Some clones in this sample may be carry-over from other donors' samples. Sequencing input: naive CD4+ T cells from PBMCs. The subset here: CD45RA+ positively selected. The chain is built from TRBV30 and TRBJ2-5; the match to TRBD1 covers 8 bases. The CDR3 protein is CAYLVSGGETQYF. In DNA form, the CDR3 reads TGTGCCTACTTGGTGTCAGGGGGCGAGACCCAGTACTTC.